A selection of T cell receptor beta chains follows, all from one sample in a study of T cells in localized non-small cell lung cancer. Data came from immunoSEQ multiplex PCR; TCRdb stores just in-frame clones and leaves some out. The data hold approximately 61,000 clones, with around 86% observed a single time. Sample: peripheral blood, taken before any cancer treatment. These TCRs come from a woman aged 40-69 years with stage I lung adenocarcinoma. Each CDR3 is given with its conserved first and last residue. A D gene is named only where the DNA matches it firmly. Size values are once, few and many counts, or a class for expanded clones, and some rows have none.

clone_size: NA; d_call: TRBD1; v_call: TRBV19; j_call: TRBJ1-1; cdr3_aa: CASSIRQGNTEAFF; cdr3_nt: TGTGCCAGTAGTATACGACAGGGAAACACTGAAGCTTTCTTT
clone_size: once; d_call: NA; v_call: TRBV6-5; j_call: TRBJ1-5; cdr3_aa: CASSYGPLGNQPQHF; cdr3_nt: TGTGCCAGCAGTTACGGTCCCCTAGGGAATCAGCCCCAGCATTTT
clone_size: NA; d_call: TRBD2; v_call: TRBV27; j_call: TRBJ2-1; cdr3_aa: CASSLRAGGNYNEQFF; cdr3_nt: TGTGCCAGCAGTTTGCGAGCGGGGGGGAATTACAATGAGCAGTTCTTC
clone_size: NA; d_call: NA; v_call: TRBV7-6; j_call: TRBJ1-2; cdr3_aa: CASSLKTGGVYTF; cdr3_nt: TGTGCCAGCAGCTTAAAGACAGGAGGAGTCTACACCTTC
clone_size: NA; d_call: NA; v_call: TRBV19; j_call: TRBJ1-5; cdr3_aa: CASSPASATQPQHF; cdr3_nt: TGTGCCAGTAGTCCCGCGTCCGCAACCCAGCCCCAGCATTTT
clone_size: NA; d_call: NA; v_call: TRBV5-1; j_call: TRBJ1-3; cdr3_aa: CASSPDTSSGNTIYF; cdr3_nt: TGCGCCAGCAGCCCGGACACCAGCTCTGGAAACACCATATATTTT
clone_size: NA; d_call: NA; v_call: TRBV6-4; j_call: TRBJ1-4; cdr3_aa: CASSAEALEKLFF; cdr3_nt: TGTGCCAGCAGTGCAGAGGCTCTTGAAAAACTGTTTTTT
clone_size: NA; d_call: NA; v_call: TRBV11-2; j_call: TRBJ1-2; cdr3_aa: CASSHGRDGYTF; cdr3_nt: TGTGCCAGCAGCCACGGAAGGGATGGCTACACCTTC
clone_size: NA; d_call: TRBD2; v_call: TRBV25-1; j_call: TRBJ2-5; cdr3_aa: CASSEYWGGQETQYF; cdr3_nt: TGTGCCAGCAGTGAATATTGGGGGGGGCAAGAGACCCAGTACTTC
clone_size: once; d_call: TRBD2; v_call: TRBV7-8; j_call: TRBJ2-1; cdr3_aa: CASSPNYGTSSYNEQFF; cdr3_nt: TGTGCCAGCAGCCCCAACTACGGGACTAGCAGTTACAATGAGCAGTTCTTC